A selection of T cell receptor beta chains follows, all from one sample in a study of memory CD4+ T cells and cytomegalovirus serostatus. Profiling relied on immunoSEQ multiplex PCR, and the TCRdb table lists in-frame clones only, not all of them. Of tens of thousands of clones in the sample, roughly three quarters were seen once. The sequenced sample was memory CD4+ T cells from blood. The source is an adult in good health and CMV-seronegative. CDR3s include the opening cysteine and the closing phenylalanine or tryptophan.

J gene: TRBJ2-7
V gene: TRBV2
CDR3 protein: CASSEASDRGEQYF

J gene: TRBJ2-1
V gene: TRBV6-4
CDR3 protein: CASSPQGNEQFF

J gene: TRBJ1-4
V gene: TRBV6-1
CDR3 protein: CASWNEKLFF

J gene: TRBJ1-1
V gene: TRBV7-9
CDR3 protein: CASSQARDTEAFF

J gene: TRBJ1-1
V gene: TRBV10-3
CDR3 protein: CAIGGENTEAFF

J gene: TRBJ1-2
V gene: TRBV12-5
CDR3 protein: CASGPTGTGAMLSGYTF

J gene: TRBJ1-5
V gene: TRBV28
CDR3 protein: CAGRQGYGQPQHF

J gene: TRBJ2-1
V gene: TRBV7-8
CDR3 protein: CASSSGTSGGEQFF

J gene: TRBJ2-5
V gene: TRBV28
CDR3 protein: CASSLLQGGKLAQYF

J gene: TRBJ2-1
V gene: TRBV19
CDR3 protein: CASSIAVLSSYNEQFF

J gene: TRBJ1-4
V gene: TRBV5-1
CDR3 protein: CASSLVANEKLFF

J gene: TRBJ2-7
V gene: TRBV10-3
CDR3 protein: CAIREGRGRYEQYF

J gene: TRBJ2-5
V gene: TRBV6-5
CDR3 protein: CASSYNIAVKETQYF

J gene: TRBJ1-3
V gene: TRBV7-8
CDR3 protein: CASSLSNRARFSGNTIYF

J gene: TRBJ1-1
V gene: TRBV2
CDR3 protein: CASKIRQGMNTEAFF

J gene: TRBJ1-2
V gene: TRBV18
CDR3 protein: CASSLTGTGGGGNYGYTF

J gene: TRBJ2-7
V gene: TRBV7-9
CDR3 protein: CASSLEFYRAIGEQYF

J gene: TRBJ1-2
V gene: TRBV2
CDR3 protein: CASNERQGLRGYTF

J gene: TRBJ2-1
V gene: TRBV28
CDR3 protein: CASRDRGRGEQFF

J gene: TRBJ2-6
V gene: TRBV29-1
CDR3 protein: CSVERQISGANVLTF

J gene: TRBJ2-3
V gene: TRBV28
CDR3 protein: CASSLTPTGGTDTQYF

J gene: TRBJ1-1
V gene: TRBV5-1
CDR3 protein: CASSLSVENTEAFF

J gene: TRBJ2-3
V gene: TRBV7-9
CDR3 protein: CASSLEREVGTDTQYF

J gene: TRBJ2-2
V gene: TRBV6-5
CDR3 protein: CASSTQGEAGELFF

J gene: TRBJ2-7
V gene: TRBV5-8
CDR3 protein: CASSPAASTSGSEQYF

J gene: TRBJ1-1
V gene: TRBV30
CDR3 protein: CAWRRPELNTEAFF

J gene: TRBJ2-7
V gene: TRBV6-5
CDR3 protein: CASGTGLTNEQYF

J gene: TRBJ2-7
V gene: TRBV18
CDR3 protein: CASSGTSGDYEQYF

J gene: TRBJ1-4
V gene: TRBV4-3
CDR3 protein: CASRAGRKRNEKLFF

J gene: TRBJ1-3
V gene: TRBV7-9
CDR3 protein: CASSSRRFSTSSGNTIYF

J gene: TRBJ2-2
V gene: TRBV5-4
CDR3 protein: CASSFGDLLSGELFF

J gene: TRBJ2-1
V gene: TRBV7-9
CDR3 protein: CASSPLGNPSYNEQFF

J gene: TRBJ1-5
V gene: TRBV25-1
CDR3 protein: CASSEGGGQPQHF

J gene: TRBJ1-4
V gene: TRBV2
CDR3 protein: CASSPGQGPSNEKLFF

J gene: TRBJ2-6
V gene: TRBV5-1
CDR3 protein: CASSRNPGQGANVLTF

J gene: TRBJ1-1
V gene: TRBV9
CDR3 protein: CASSPVGGLTGVPEAFF

J gene: TRBJ2-7
V gene: TRBV5-8
CDR3 protein: CASSFDRDYEQYF

J gene: TRBJ2-5
V gene: TRBV28
CDR3 protein: CASSPGTGGVSGTQYF

J gene: TRBJ1-1
V gene: TRBV5-1
CDR3 protein: CASSPPVGQNTEAFF

J gene: TRBJ2-3
V gene: TRBV5-1
CDR3 protein: CASSRGQGYSRTDTQYF

J gene: TRBJ1-2
V gene: TRBV7-2
CDR3 protein: CASRRGDYGYTF

J gene: TRBJ1-2
V gene: TRBV10-2
CDR3 protein: CASSQRMGGVSGYTF

J gene: TRBJ1-4
V gene: TRBV2
CDR3 protein: CASSRDTNEKLFF

J gene: TRBJ2-1
V gene: TRBV27
CDR3 protein: CASSLWDSNYNEQFF

J gene: TRBJ1-2
V gene: TRBV10-3
CDR3 protein: CAISDEGGIRYGYTF

J gene: TRBJ2-3
V gene: TRBV6-1
CDR3 protein: CASSLDSADTQYF

J gene: TRBJ2-7
V gene: TRBV6-7
CDR3 protein: CASRRDSSYEQYF

J gene: TRBJ1-6
V gene: TRBV2
CDR3 protein: CASIQDNSPLHF

J gene: TRBJ1-4
V gene: TRBV6-4
CDR3 protein: CASSTRDKTHVNEKLFF

J gene: TRBJ2-3
V gene: TRBV29-1
CDR3 protein: CSAIGAGGRTDTQYF

J gene: TRBJ1-5
V gene: TRBV27
CDR3 protein: CASSLSWGGNQPQHF

J gene: TRBJ1-5
V gene: TRBV12-5
CDR3 protein: CASGLVSSGSVPQPQHF

J gene: TRBJ1-5
V gene: TRBV7-8
CDR3 protein: CASRAGGRSTESAQHF

J gene: TRBJ1-1
V gene: TRBV27
CDR3 protein: CASTSGHNTEAFF

J gene: TRBJ2-1
V gene: TRBV28
CDR3 protein: CASSARGGGTLVWGNEQFF

J gene: TRBJ1-1
V gene: TRBV9
CDR3 protein: CASSPRQGRQEAAFF